This TCR beta chain was recorded in a study of blood T cell repertoires in COVID-19. In the study's own analysis: By means of reference gene primer amplification, nucleated cell counts were estimated. The data were produced by immunoSEQ multiplex PCR, yet TCRdb's version contains in-frame clones alone and is incomplete. V and J calls and clone size are those listed in that table; D and trimming were worked out from the DNA. The data hold about 67,000 clones, with around four fifths observed a single time. CDR3 length: 12 amino acids. CDR1 and CDR2 (germline): SNHLY, FYNNEI. V lost 4 bases and J lost 8, with 6 bases in between.

The clonotype was recovered from a human donor in a cohort sampled during active COVID-19. The source material was peripheral blood. The chain combines TRBV2 with TRBJ1-6; no firm D call. The CDR3 is CASSVVYSPLHF. The CDR3 DNA reads as TGTGCCAGCAGTGTAGTGTATTCACCCCTCCACTTT. Together with reference TRBV2 and TRBJ1-6, the CDR3 gives the full variable domain: EPEVTQTPSHQVTQMGQEVILRCVPISNHLYFYWYRQILGQKVEFLVSFYNNEISEKSEIFDDQFSVERPDGSNFTLKIRSTKLEDSAMYFCASSVVYSPLHFGNGTRLTVT.